Below, 23 T cell receptor beta chains from the same sample are listed, as sequenced in a study of blood T cell repertoires in COVID-19. Repertoires were generated with immunoSEQ multiplex PCR, while TCRdb's copy carries only in-frame clones and drops some. The table includes 230,000 or so clones, around 82% detected once. Source material: peripheral blood. The source is a man in his forties with active or convalescent COVID-19.

This clone appeared a few times. The V gene is TRBV6-5, the J gene TRBJ1-2; unclear D gene. Germline CDR1 reads MNHEY; CDR2 reads SVGAGI. V lost 0 bases, J lost 4 bases, and 9 bases lay in between. The CDR3 length is 14 residues. This CDR3 reads CASSYSSGRYGYTF. The DNA of the CDR3 is TGTGCCAGCAGTTACTCGAGTGGGCGCTATGGCTACACCTTC.

The genes are TRBV4-3 and TRBJ1-5, with 7 bases that match TRBD1. The V gene's germline CDR1 is LGHNA and CDR2 YSLEER. The CDR3 length is 15 residues. J gave up 3 bases and V 1 base, and 3 bases lay outside the gene matches. CDR3 sequence: CASSQGTGANQPQHF. CDR3 DNA sequence: TGCGCCAGCAGCCAAGGAACAGGGGCCAATCAGCCCCAGCATTTT.

V and J are TRBV3-1 (or the pseudogene TRBV3-2) and TRBJ1-3; a possible D gene is TRBD1 (6 bases). Germline-derived CDR1 and CDR2 are LGHDT and YNNKEL (reference sequence). This CDR3 has 14 residues. Trimming took off 5 bases at V and 9 bases at J, with 17 bases between the two ends. The DNA for the CDR3 is TGTGCCAGCAGCTCTGGACAGTTTCGGGCCACCATATATTTT. Encoded protein: CASSSGQFRATIYF.

J is TRBJ2-2 and V is TRBV11-2, with 12 bases identical to TRBD2. Looked up from germline, CDR1 is SGHAT and CDR2 is FQNNGV. The length of the CDR3 is 16 residues. Trimming took 7 bases from V and 4 from J; bases not matched to a gene: 7. CDR3 residues: CASTSSGRDGTGELFF. CDR3 bases: TGTGCCAGCACCTCTAGCGGGAGGGATGGCACCGGGGAGCTGTTTTTT.

The V and J genes are TRBV7-2 and TRBJ1-5; 8 nucleotides agree with TRBD1. V lost 0 bases and J lost 0; bases outside the gene matches: 7. This CDR3 region has 18 residues. Germline CDR1 is SGHTA and CDR2 is FQGNSA. CDR3 protein: CASSLAAPGGHSNQPQHF. The CDR3, as DNA: TGTGCCAGCAGCTTAGCTGCCCCAGGGGGCCATAGCAATCAGCCCCAGCATTTT.

This sequence joins TRBV2 and TRBJ2-7; D not certain. The CDR3 runs to 12 residues. Germline-derived CDR1 and CDR2 are SNHLY and FYNNEI. V lost 3 bases and J 3 bases, leaving 6 bases between the germline ends. CDR3 nucleotides: TGTGCCAGCAGTGAGTCTTTCTACGAGCAGTACTTC. It codes for CASSESFYEQYF. Together with reference TRBV2 and TRBJ2-7, the CDR3 gives the full variable domain: EPEVTQTPSHQVTQMGQEVILRCVPISNHLYFYWYRQILGQKVEFLVSFYNNEISEKSEIFDDQFSVERPDGSNFTLKIRSTKLEDSAMYFCASSESFYEQYFGPGTRLTVT.

The rearrangement joins TRBV5-5 to TRBJ2-1; D call uncertain. The length of the CDR3 is 16 residues. The germline CDR1 and CDR2 sequences are SGHKS and YYEKEE (reference sequence). V was pared by 0 bases and J by 1 base, with 11 bases between. The CDR3 DNA sequence: TGTGCCAGCAGCTTGGCCGTCATAGTATCCTACAATGAGCAGTTCTTC. Translating it yields CASSLAVIVSYNEQFF. The whole variable domain, filled in from reference TRBV5-5 and TRBJ2-1, reads DAGVTQSPTHLIKTRGQQVTLRCSPISGHKSVSWYQQVLGQGPQFIFQYYEKEERGRGNFPDRFSARQFPNYSSELNVNALLLGDSALYLCASSLAVIVSYNEQFFGPGTRLTVL.

The chain is built from TRBV5-6 and TRBJ2-7, with a possible D match to TRBD2 (5 bases). This CDR3 contains 15 residues. The V and J ends lost 0 bases and 7 bases respectively, with 17 bases between them. CDR1 SGHDT and CDR2 YYEEEE come from the germline V gene. The CDR3 protein is CASSLGLSAVSEQYF. CDR3 in DNA: TGTGCCAGCAGCTTGGGGCTTAGCGCGGTCTCGGAGCAGTACTTC.

The V and J genes are TRBV7-2 and TRBJ2-7, with 7 nucleotides matching TRBD1. CDR1 is SGHTA and CDR2 is FQGNSA in the germline V gene. Trimming took 5 bases from V and 2 from J; bases not matched to a gene: 9. The CDR3 has 15 amino acids. This CDR3 reads CASSPVRDSTYEQYF. The CDR3 DNA reads TGTGCCAGCAGCCCCGTCCGGGACAGCACCTACGAGCAGTACTTC.

V gene TRBV30 combines with J gene TRBJ2-2, with 8 bases aligning to TRBD1. CDR3 length equals 13 residues. Germline V gene data show CDR1 as GTSNPN and CDR2 as SVGIG (reference sequence). V was clipped by 4 bases and J by 4 bases; unmatched bases: 2. As DNA, the CDR3 is TGTGCCTGGAACACAGGGGGCACCGGGGAGCTGTTTTTT. Encoded protein: CAWNTGGTGELFF.

The CDR3 DNA is TGTGCCAGCAGCCTCGCAACTAATGAAAAACTGTTTTTT. Amino acid sequence: CASSLATNEKLFF. The chain recombines TRBV5-6 with TRBJ1-4; D not certain. In germline, CDR1 is SGHDT, CDR2 YYEEEE. The length of the CDR3 is 13 residues. The V gene lost 4 bases and the J gene lost 0 bases, with 4 bases spanning the gap.

The chain is built from TRBV7-6 and TRBJ2-7, with TRBD2 matching 7 bases. The CDR3 has 12 residues. V shed 5 bases, J shed 11 bases, and the junction held 9 bases outside the gene matches. Germline CDR1 is SGHVS and CDR2 is FNYEAQ. The CDR3, as DNA: TGTGCCAGCAGCGCGGGGGTCGCGGTCAAGTACTTC. It encodes CASSAGVAVKYF. The whole variable domain, remainder taken from reference TRBV7-6 and TRBJ2-7, is GAGVSQSPRYKVTKRGQDVALRCDPISGHVSLYWYRQALGQGPEFLTYFNYEAQQDKSGLPNDRFSAERPEGSISTLTIQRTEQRDSAMYRCASSAGVAVKYFGPGTRLTVT.

This rearrangement joins TRBV28 to TRBJ1-2; weak D call: TRBD1 (6 bases). The V end lost 5 bases, the J end lost 1 base, and 11 bases lay between the germline ends. This CDR3 comprises 14 residues. Germline CDR1 reads MDHEN; CDR2 reads SYDVKM. The CDR3 coding sequence is TGTGCCAGCAGTCAGGCCAGGGGTAACTATGGCTACACCTTC. It yields the protein CASSQARGNYGYTF.

The V call is TRBV18, the J call TRBJ2-7, with 7 bases fitting TRBD1. The junction had 8 bases not matched to a gene; V was cut back by 2 bases and J by 4 bases. In germline, CDR1 is KGHSH, CDR2 LQKENI. The CDR3 runs 15 residues. CDR3 amino acids: CASSPKTGTTYEQYF. The CDR3 DNA is TGTGCCAGCTCACCAAAGACAGGGACCACTTACGAGCAGTACTTC.

V usage is TRBV7-9 and J usage is TRBJ1-3; weak D call: TRBD1 (5 bases). Germline-derived CDR1 and CDR2 are SEHNR and FQNEAQ (reference sequence). This CDR3 has 13 amino acids. The ends were cut back, 11 bases at V and 4 bases at J, with 15 bases in the middle. The CDR3 nucleotides read TGTGCCCTCAGCGGGGGTTTAGGAAACACCATATATTTT. Its protein is CALSGGLGNTIYF.

The chain has TRBV6-5 and TRBJ2-7; D perhaps matches TRBD1 (6 bases). Trimming stripped 2 bases from V and 3 bases from J, with 11 bases between. Looked up from germline, CDR1 is MNHEY and CDR2 is SVGAGI. The CDR3 spans 14 residues. The CDR3 DNA follows: TGTGCCAGCAGTTACCTAGGGGGTGGCTACGAGCAGTACTTC. Its translation: CASSYLGGGYEQYF.

The CDR3: CASSQQGSAEAFF. In DNA form, the CDR3 reads TGTGCCAGCTCCCAACAGGGGAGCGCTGAAGCTTTCTTT. The rearrangement joins TRBV7-6 to TRBJ1-1; 7 bases match TRBD1. The CDR3 extends over 13 amino acids. Germline-derived CDR1 and CDR2 are SGHVS and FNYEAQ. V lost 8 bases to trimming and J lost 6 bases; unmatched junction nucleotides: 9.

This clone was recorded a few times. The rearrangement joins TRBV19 to TRBJ1-1; D possibly corresponds to TRBD1 (6 bases). This CDR3 has 14 residues. Looked up from germline, CDR1 is LNHDA and CDR2 is SQIVND (reference sequence). Trimming removed 5 bases at V and 2 bases at J, with 12 bases between. The CDR3 reads CASSWQGLNTEAFF. The DNA of the CDR3 is TGTGCCAGTAGTTGGCAGGGGCTTAACACTGAAGCTTTCTTT.

The chain employs TRBV14 and TRBJ2-3; a weak D match, TRBD1 (5 bases). The germline V gene encodes CDR1 SGHDN and CDR2 FVKESK. CDR3 size: 16 residues. V lost 10 bases to trimming and J lost 2 bases, with 22 bases between them. CDR3: CATRAWGDGYTDTQYF. The CDR3 DNA sequence: TGTGCCACCCGGGCGTGGGGCGACGGGTACACAGATACGCAGTATTTT.

The genes are TRBV12-3 or TRBV12-4 and TRBJ2-3; 7 bases are shared with TRBD2. V dropped 8 bases and J dropped 5; count of bases not matched to a gene: 4. CDR3 size: 12 residues. This CDR3 reads CASRGEVDTQYF. The CDR3 DNA reads TGTGCCAGCCGGGGGGAAGTAGATACGCAGTATTTT.

CDR3 bases: TGCAGCGCCGGGACAGACAACACTGAAGCTTTCTTT. Translated, it gives CSAGTDNTEAFF. The chain recombines TRBV29-1 with TRBJ1-1, with 7 bases lining up with TRBD1. The V segment lost 7 bases and the J segment 2 bases; nucleotides outside the gene matches: 4. Germline loops: CDR1 SQVTM, CDR2 ANQGSEA. The CDR3 contains 12 residues.

In this sample, this clone turned up a few times. This chain links TRBV5-1 with TRBJ2-7, with D tentatively TRBD1 (6 bases). The CDR3 length is 16 residues. In germline, CDR1 is SGHRS, CDR2 YFSETQ. With 0 bases removed from V and 1 base from J, the gap between germline ends came to 14 bases. The CDR3 protein is CASSLAFGTSSYEQYF. CDR3 bases: TGCGCCAGCAGCTTGGCCTTTGGGACATCGTCCTACGAGCAGTACTTC.

The genes are TRBV14 and TRBJ1-1; the match to TRBD1 covers 7 bases. There are 15 residues in the CDR3. CDR1 SGHDN and CDR2 FVKESK come from the germline V gene. With 0 bases clipped from V and 2 bases from J, the junction kept 3 bases outside the gene matches. CDR3 region: CASSQDDRVNTEAFF. The CDR3 nucleotides read TGTGCCAGCAGCCAAGATGACAGGGTCAACACTGAAGCTTTCTTT.